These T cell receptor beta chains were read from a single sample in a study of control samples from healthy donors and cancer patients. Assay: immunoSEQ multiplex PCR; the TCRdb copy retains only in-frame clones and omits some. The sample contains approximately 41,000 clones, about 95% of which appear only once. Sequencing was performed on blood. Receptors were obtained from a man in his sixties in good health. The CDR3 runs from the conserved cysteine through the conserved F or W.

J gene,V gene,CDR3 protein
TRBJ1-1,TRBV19,CASSAPAGWVSTEAFF
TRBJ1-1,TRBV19,CASSPWDRTNTEAFF
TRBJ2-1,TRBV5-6,CASRLSDRGQREGRSEQFF
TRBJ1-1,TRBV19,CASTPPGQGADTEAFF
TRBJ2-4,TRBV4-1,CASSPLPGLLAKNIQYF
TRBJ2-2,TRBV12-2,CASRHDNTGELFF
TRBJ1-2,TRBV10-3,CAISASAYYGYTF
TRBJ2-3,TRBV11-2,CASSLDFRGAGTDTQYF
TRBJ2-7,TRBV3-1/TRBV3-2,CASSSVLYEQYF
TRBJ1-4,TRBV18,CASSPPGATNEKLFF
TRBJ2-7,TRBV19,CASSIAGLADYEQYF
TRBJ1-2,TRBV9,CASSVEAGNGYTF
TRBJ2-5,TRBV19,CASSTPGLAPPKTQYF
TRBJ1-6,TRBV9,CASSSRAWDSPLHF
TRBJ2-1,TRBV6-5,CASLRGYNEQFF
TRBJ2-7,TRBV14,CASSQGVFGEQYF
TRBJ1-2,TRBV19,CASSIPGLPYYGYTF
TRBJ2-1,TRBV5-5,CASSLDVLNEQFF
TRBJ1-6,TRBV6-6,CASIYRQGSYNSPLHF
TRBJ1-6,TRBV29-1,CSVGDRAARSSYNSPLHF
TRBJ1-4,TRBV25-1,CASSDSMGNEKLFF
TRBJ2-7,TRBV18,CASSPGYTGTGSFEQYF
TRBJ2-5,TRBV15,CATSREIRETQYF
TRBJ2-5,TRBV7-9,CASSLWGETQYF
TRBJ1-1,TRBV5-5,CASRSAGAASEAFF
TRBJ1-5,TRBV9,CASSVATGSNQPQHF
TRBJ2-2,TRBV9,CASSWTGTNTGELFF
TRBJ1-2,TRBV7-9,CASSLLPTYGYTF
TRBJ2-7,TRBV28,CASSLSFYEQYF
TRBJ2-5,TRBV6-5,CAGQRGGPQETQYF
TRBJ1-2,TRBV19,CAFRGPTLGDYGYTF
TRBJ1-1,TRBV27,CASGDSPQF
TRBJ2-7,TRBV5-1,CASSLGWGGVEQYF
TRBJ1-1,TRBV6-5,CASSYLHTEAFF
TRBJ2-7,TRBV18,CASSPRDSLSYEQYF
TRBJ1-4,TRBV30,CAWSTGFEKLFF
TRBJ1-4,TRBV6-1,CASSEGQVMFQKLFF
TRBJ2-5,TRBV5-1,CASSLYQETQYF
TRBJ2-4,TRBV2,CASRKGLAGGPSRPLAKNIQYF
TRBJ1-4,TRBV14,CASSPREGYTEKLFF
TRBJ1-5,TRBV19,CASSIAGFISQPQHF
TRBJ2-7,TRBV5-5,CASLNLQGLSYEQYF
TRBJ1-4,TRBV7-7,CASSRVLNEKLFF